This T cell receptor (beta chain) derives from a study of T-cell reconstitution after alpha-beta-depleted transplantation in children. Germline CDR1 MNHEY, CDR2 SVGAGI. Trimming took off 0 bases at V and 7 bases at J, with 10 bases between the two ends. The CDR3 consists of 14 residues. Preparation of the TCRbeta library was carried out with unique molecular identifiers. Each CDR3 protein is one row after TCRdb ran MiXCR on the PCR reads. The table has roughly 170,000 distinct CDR3 sequences, more than 6.5% seen once. This chain links TRBV6-5 with TRBJ1-5; no firm D call. This sequence was found in a human donor who donated a stem cell graft to a child with Wiskott-Aldrich syndrome. The sequences come from PBMCs from the stem cell graft donor, collected from the stem cell graft. The CDR3 spells CASSYSGRVQPQHF. The CDR3 DNA is TGTGCCAGCAGTTACTCTGGGAGGGTACAGCCCCAGCATTTT.